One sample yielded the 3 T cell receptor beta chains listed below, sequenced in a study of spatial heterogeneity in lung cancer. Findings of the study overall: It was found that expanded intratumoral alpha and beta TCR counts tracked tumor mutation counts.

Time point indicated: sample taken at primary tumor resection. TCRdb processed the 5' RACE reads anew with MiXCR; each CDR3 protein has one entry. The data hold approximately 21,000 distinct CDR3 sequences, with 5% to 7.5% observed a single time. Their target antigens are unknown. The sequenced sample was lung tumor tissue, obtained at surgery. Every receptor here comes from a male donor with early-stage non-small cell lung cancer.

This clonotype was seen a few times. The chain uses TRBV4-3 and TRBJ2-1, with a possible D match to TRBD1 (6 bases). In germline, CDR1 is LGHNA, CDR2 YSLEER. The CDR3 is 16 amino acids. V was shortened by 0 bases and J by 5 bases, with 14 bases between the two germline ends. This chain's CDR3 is CASSQDTTGIDNEQFF. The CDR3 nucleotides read TGCGCCAGCAGCCAAGATACAACAGGGATAGACAATGAGCAGTTCTTC.

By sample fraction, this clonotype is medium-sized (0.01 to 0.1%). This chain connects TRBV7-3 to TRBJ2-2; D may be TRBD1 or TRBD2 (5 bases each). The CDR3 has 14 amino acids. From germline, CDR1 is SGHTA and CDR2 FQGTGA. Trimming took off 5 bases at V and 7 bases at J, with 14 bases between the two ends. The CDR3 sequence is CASSQQRGYGELFF. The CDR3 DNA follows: TGTGCCAGCAGCCAGCAGAGGGGTTACGGGGAGCTGTTTTTT. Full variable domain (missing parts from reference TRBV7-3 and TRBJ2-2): GAGVSQTPSNKVTEKGKYVELRCDPISGHTALYWYRQSLGQGPEFLIYFQGTGAADDSGLPNDRFFAVRPEGSVSTLKIQRTERGDSAVYLCASSQQRGYGELFFGEGSRLTVL.

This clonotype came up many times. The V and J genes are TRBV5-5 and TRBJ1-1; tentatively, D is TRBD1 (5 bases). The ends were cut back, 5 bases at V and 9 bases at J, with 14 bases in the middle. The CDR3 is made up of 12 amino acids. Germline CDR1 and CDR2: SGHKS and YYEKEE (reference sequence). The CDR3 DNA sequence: TGTGCCAGCAGACCTGACAGCCGCCAAGCTTTCTTT. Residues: CASRPDSRQAFF.